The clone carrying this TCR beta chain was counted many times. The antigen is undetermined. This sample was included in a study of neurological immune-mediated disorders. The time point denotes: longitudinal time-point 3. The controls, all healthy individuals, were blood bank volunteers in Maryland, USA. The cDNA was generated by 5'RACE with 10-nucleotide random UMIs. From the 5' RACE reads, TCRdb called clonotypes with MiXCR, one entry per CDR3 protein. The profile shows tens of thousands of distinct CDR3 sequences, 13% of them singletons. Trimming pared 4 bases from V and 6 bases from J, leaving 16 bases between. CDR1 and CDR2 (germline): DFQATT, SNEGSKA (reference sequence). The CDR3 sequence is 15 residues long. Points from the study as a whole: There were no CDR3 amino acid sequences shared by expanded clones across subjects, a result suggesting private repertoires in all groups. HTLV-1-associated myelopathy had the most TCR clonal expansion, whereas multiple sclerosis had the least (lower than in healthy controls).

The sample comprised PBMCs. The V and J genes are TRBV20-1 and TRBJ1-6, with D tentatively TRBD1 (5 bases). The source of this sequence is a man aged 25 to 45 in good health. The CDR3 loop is CSAKQEGARNSPLHF. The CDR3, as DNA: TGCAGTGCTAAACAGGAAGGGGCCCGTAATTCACCCCTCCACTTT.